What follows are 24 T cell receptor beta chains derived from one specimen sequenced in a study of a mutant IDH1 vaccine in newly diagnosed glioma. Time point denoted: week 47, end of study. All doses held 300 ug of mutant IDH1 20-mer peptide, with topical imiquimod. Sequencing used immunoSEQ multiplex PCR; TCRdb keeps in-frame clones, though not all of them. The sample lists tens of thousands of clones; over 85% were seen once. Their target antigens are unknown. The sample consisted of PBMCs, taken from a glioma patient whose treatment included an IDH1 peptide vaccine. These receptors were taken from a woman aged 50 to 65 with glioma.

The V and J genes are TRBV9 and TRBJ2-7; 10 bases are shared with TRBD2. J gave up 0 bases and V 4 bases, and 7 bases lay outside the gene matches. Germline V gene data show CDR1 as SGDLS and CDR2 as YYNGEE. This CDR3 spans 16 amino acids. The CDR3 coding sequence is TGTGCCAGCAGCCCCCTCGCTAGCGGGGGCTCCTACGAGCAGTACTTC. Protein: CASSPLASGGSYEQYF.

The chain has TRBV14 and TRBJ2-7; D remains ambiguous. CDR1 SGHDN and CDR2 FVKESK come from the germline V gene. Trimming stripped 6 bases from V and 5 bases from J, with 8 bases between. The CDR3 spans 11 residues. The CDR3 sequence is CASRDRNEQYF. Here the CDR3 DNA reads TGTGCCAGCAGGGATCGAAACGAGCAGTACTTC.

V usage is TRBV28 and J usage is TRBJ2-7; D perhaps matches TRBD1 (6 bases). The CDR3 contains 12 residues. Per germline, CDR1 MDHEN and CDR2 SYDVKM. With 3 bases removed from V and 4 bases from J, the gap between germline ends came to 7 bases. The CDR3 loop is CASSFTGYEQYF. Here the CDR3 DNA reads TGTGCCAGCAGTTTCACAGGGTACGAGCAGTACTTC.

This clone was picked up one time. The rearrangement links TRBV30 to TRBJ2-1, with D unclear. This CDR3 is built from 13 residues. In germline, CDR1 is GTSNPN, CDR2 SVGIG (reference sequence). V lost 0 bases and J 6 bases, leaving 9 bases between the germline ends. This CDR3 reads CAWSVFRRNEQFF. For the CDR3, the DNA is TGTGCCTGGAGTGTATTCCGGCGCAATGAGCAGTTCTTC.

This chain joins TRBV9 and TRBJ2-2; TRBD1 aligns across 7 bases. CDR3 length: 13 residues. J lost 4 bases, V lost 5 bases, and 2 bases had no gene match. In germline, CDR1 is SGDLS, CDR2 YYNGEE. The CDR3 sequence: CASRQGSTGELFF. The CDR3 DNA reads TGTGCCAGCAGACAGGGGAGCACCGGGGAGCTGTTTTTT.

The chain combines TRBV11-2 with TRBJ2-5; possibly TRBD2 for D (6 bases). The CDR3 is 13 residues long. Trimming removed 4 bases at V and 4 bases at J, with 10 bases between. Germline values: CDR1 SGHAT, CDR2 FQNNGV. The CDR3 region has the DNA TGTGCCAGCAGCTCTAGCGTGCGAGAGACCCAGTACTTC. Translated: CASSSSVRETQYF. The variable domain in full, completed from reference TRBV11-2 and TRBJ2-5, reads EAGVAQSPRYKIIEKRQSVAFWCNPISGHATLYWYQQILGQGPKLLIQFQNNGVVDDSQLPKDRFSAERLKGVDSTLKIQPAKLEDSAVYLCASSSSVRETQYFGPGTRLLVL.

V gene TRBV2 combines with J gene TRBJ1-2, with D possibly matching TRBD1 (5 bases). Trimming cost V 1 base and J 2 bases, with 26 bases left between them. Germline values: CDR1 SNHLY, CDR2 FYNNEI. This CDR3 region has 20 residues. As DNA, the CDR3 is TGTGCCAGCAGTGAAGAGCGGGGGTCGGCCCCCGAGAGGTCAAACTATGGCTACACCTTC. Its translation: CASSEERGSAPERSNYGYTF. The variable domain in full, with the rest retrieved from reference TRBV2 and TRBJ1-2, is EPEVTQTPSHQVTQMGQEVILRCVPISNHLYFYWYRQILGQKVEFLVSFYNNEISEKSEIFDDQFSVERPDGSNFTLKIRSTKLEDSAMYFCASSEERGSAPERSNYGYTFGSGTRLTVV.

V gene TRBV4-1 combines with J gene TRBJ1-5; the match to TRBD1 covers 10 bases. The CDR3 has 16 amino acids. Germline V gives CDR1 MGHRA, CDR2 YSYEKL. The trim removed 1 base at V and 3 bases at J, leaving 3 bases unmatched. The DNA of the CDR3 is TGCGCCAGCAGCCAAGCGGGACAGGGGATCAATCAGCCCCAGCATTTT. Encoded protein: CASSQAGQGINQPQHF.

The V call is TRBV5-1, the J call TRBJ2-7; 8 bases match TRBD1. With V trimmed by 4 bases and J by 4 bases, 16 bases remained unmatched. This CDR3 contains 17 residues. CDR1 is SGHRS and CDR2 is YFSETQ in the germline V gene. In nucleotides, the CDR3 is TGCGCCAGCAGCGCCCAACCGGGGCCAGGGGGCTCATACGAGCAGTACTTC. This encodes CASSAQPGPGGSYEQYF. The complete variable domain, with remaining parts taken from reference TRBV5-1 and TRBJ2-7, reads KAGVTQTPRYLIKTRGQQVTLSCSPISGHRSVSWYQQTPGQGLQFLFEYFSETQRNKGNFPGRFSGRQFSNSRSEMNVSTLELGDSALYLCASSAQPGPGGSYEQYFGPGTRLTVT.

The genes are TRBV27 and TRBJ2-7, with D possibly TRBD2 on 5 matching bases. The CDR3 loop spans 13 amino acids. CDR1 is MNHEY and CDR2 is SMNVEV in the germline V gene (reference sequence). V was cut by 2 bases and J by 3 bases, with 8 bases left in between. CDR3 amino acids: CASSLELGYEQYF. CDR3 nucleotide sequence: TGTGCCAGCAGTTTAGAACTAGGCTACGAGCAGTACTTC.

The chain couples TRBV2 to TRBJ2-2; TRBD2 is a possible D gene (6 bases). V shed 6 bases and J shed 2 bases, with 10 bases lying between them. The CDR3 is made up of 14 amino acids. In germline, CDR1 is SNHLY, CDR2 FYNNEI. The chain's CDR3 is CASRRDSNTGELFF. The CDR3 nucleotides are TGTGCCAGCAGGCGGGACTCTAACACCGGGGAGCTGTTTTTT. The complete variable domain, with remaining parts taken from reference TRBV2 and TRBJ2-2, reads EPEVTQTPSHQVTQMGQEVILRCVPISNHLYFYWYRQILGQKVEFLVSFYNNEISEKSEIFDDQFSVERPDGSNFTLKIRSTKLEDSAMYFCASRRDSNTGELFFGEGSRLTVL.

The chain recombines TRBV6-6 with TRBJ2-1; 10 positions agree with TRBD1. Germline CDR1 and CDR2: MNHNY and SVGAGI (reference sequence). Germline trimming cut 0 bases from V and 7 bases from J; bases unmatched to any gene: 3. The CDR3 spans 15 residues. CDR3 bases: TGTGCCAGCAGTTACTCGGGACAGGGGACAAATGAGCAGTTCTTC. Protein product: CASSYSGQGTNEQFF.

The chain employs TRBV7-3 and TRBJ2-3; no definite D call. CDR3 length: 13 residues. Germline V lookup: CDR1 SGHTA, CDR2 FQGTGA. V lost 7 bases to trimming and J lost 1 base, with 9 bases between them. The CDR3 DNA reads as TGTGCCAGCACTCCACCGGGCACAGATACGCAGTATTTT. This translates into CASTPPGTDTQYF.

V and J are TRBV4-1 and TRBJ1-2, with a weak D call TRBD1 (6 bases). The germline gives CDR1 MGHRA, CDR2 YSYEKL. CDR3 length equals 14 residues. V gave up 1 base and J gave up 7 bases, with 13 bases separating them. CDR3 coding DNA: TGCGCCAGCAGCCAAGCGAGGCAGGGGTTTGGCTACACCTTC. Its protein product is CASSQARQGFGYTF.

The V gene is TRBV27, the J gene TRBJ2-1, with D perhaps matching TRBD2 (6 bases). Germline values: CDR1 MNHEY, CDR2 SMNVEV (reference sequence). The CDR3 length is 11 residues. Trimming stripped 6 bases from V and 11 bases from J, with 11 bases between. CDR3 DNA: TGTGCCAGCAGCATCGGACTAAAGCAGTTCTTC. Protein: CASSIGLKQFF.

This CDR3 is CAWGAPPGETQYF. The CDR3 nucleotides read TGTGCCTGGGGAGCCCCACCCGGGGAGACCCAGTACTTC. The chain employs TRBV30 and TRBJ2-5; no firm D call. Germline V gene lookup returns CDR1 GTSNPN and CDR2 SVGIG (reference sequence). V was pared by 5 bases and J by 5 bases, with 15 bases between. This CDR3 comprises 13 residues.

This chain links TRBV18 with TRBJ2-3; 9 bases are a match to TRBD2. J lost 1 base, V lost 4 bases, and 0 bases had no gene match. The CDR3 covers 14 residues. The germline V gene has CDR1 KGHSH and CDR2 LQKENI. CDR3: CASSLAGGTDTQYF. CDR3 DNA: TGTGCCAGCTCACTAGCGGGAGGCACAGATACGCAGTATTTT.

The CDR3: CASSPDRDPGYREQFF. In DNA form, the CDR3 reads TGTGCCAGCAGCCCCGACCGGGACCCCGGCTATCGTGAGCAGTTCTTC. The chain is built from TRBV2 and TRBJ2-1; perhaps D is TRBD1 or TRBD2 (5 bases each). The V and J ends lost 6 bases and 9 bases respectively, with 24 bases between them. CDR1 and CDR2 (germline): SNHLY, FYNNEI. There are 16 residues in the CDR3.

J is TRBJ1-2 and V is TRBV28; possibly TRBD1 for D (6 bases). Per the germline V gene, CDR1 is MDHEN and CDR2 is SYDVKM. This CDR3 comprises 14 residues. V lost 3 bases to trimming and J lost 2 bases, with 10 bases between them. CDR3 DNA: TGTGCCAGCAGTTTGGGGGCGGGAAACTATGGCTACACCTTC. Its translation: CASSLGAGNYGYTF.

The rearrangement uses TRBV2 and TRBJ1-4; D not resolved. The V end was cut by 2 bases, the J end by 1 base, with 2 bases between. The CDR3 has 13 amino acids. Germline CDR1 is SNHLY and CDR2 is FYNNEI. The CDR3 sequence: CASSEITNEKLFF. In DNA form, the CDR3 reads TGTGCCAGCAGTGAAATAACTAATGAAAAACTGTTTTTT.

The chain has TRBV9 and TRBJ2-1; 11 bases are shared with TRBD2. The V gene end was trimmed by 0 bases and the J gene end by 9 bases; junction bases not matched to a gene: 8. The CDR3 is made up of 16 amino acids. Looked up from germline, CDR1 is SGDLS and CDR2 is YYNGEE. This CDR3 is CASSVATTSGTGEQFF. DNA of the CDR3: TGTGCCAGCAGCGTAGCTACGACTAGCGGGACGGGTGAGCAGTTCTTC.

Here the CDR3 DNA reads TGCGCCAGCAGCTCGAATCCCCATGATCGGGAGGGCCCGTACAATGAGCAGTTCTTC. This encodes CASSSNPHDREGPYNEQFF. The gene calls are TRBV10-1 and TRBJ2-1; 8 bases align to TRBD2. CDR3 length: 19 amino acids. The V gene end was trimmed by 6 bases and the J gene end by 4 bases; junction bases not matched to a gene: 20. CDR1 is WNHNN, CDR2 SYGVQD, per germline (reference sequence).

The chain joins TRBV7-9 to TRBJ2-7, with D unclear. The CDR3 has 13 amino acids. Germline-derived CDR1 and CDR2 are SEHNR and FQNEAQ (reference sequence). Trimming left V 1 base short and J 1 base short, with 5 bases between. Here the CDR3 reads CASSLDLSYEQYF. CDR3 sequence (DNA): TGTGCCAGCAGCTTAGACCTGTCCTACGAGCAGTACTTC.

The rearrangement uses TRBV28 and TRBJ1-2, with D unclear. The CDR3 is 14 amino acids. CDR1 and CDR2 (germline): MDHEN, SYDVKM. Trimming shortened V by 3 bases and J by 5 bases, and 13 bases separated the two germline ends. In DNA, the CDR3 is TGTGCCAGCAGTTTTGGGTCCACTTATTATGGCTACACCTTC. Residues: CASSFGSTYYGYTF.